This T cell receptor beta chain is drawn from a study of cytomegalovirus exposure and HLA in healthy donors. The CDR3 contains 15 residues. Germline V gene data show CDR1 as SGDLS and CDR2 as YYNGEE. PCR primers comprised 60 Vbeta and 13 Jbeta primers. Libraries were prepared by immunoSEQ multiplex PCR; TCRdb keeps only in-frame clonotypes and omits some of them. The table lists 150,000 to 200,000 clones, around 80% of them singletons. This TCR derives from a man younger than 30 in good health and CMV-seronegative. The specimen was PBMCs. The chain employs TRBV9 and TRBJ2-5; 12 bases map to TRBD1. The J call could be wrong; TRBJ2-7 is a better fit for the DNA end. CDR3: CASSVGQGASYEQYF. For the CDR3, the DNA is TGTGCCAGCAGCGTGGGACAGGGGGCTAGCTACGAGCAGTACTTC.